These 20 T cell receptor beta chains share one sample of origin, sequenced in a study of response to subunit inactivated influenza vaccine. TCRdb fed the RT-PCR reads into MiXCR, producing one record per CDR3 protein. The table lists about half a million distinct CDR3 sequences, about 25% of them singletons. The sequences come from CD4+ T cells sorted from PBMCs, collected 5 days after vaccination. The receptors here all came from a man aged 50-60 years who received an inactivated influenza vaccine.

This clonotype was detected once. This chain links TRBV20-1 with TRBJ2-7; TRBD2 matches 12 bases. The junction had 7 bases not matched to a gene; V was cut back by 6 bases and J by 4 bases. Germline assignment: CDR1 DFQATT and CDR2 SNEGSKA (reference sequence). CDR3 size: 14 residues. CDR3 in amino acids: CSAARLAGDYEQYF. The CDR3 DNA sequence: TGCAGTGCCGCCAGACTAGCGGGAGATTACGAGCAGTACTTC.

This clonotype was counted between two and nine times. V and J are TRBV10-3 and TRBJ2-5; 7 bases fit TRBD1. CDR1 is ENHRY and CDR2 is SYGVKD in the germline V gene. The CDR3 spans 16 residues. Losses at the gene ends were 3 bases for V and 5 bases for J; bases not matched to a gene: 12. DNA for the CDR3: TGTGCCATCAGTGACCCCTCGACAGGGCCCGGCGAGACCCAGTACTTC. Its translation: CAISDPSTGPGETQYF.

The chain carries TRBV20-1 and TRBJ2-1, with no clear D. Looked up from germline, CDR1 is DFQATT and CDR2 is SNEGSKA (reference sequence). The CDR3 runs to 12 residues. The V end lost 5 bases, the J end lost 1 base, and 6 bases lay between the germline ends. In nucleotides, the CDR3 is TGCAGTGCTTGGGTATCCTACAATGAGCAGTTCTTC. It yields the protein CSAWVSYNEQFF.

This clonotype was detected a few times. This chain connects TRBV2 to TRBJ2-7; D unresolved. Germline CDR1 reads SNHLY; CDR2 reads FYNNEI. V was shortened by 0 bases and J by 0 bases, with 6 bases between the two germline ends. This CDR3 is 14 amino acids long. Here the CDR3 reads CASSEAWASYEQYF. The CDR3 DNA is TGTGCCAGCAGTGAAGCGTGGGCCTCCTACGAGCAGTACTTC.

The V call is TRBV9, the J call TRBJ2-3, with 8 nucleotides matching TRBD2. With 0 bases clipped from V and 6 bases from J, the junction kept 9 bases outside the gene matches. This CDR3 contains 16 residues. The germline V gene encodes CDR1 SGDLS and CDR2 YYNGEE. The CDR3 loop reads CASSVDSGGPIDTQYF. CDR3 nucleotides: TGTGCCAGCAGCGTAGATTCGGGAGGGCCAATTGATACGCAGTATTTT.

This clonotype showed up just a few times. The chain joins TRBV20-1 to TRBJ2-1, with D hard to call. Germline V gene sequence: CDR1 DFQATT, CDR2 SNEGSKA (reference sequence). The CDR3 sequence is 15 residues long. V lost 6 bases to trimming and J lost 0 bases, with 15 bases between them. The CDR3 coding sequence is TGCAGTGCGCCGAACCGTATAAGCTCCTACAATGAGCAGTTCTTC. Its protein is CSAPNRISSYNEQFF.

This clonotype has ten or more counts. V is TRBV11-3 and J is TRBJ2-2, with unresolved D. Germline values: CDR1 SGHNT, CDR2 YENEEA. V dropped 5 bases and J dropped 2 bases, with 15 bases sitting between them. This CDR3 has 16 amino acids. This CDR3 reads CASSPTDQPNTGELFF. The CDR3 coding sequence is TGTGCCAGCAGCCCTACGGACCAACCTAACACCGGGGAGCTGTTTTTT.

In DNA form, the CDR3 reads TGTGCCAGCAGCCAAGACACGGCCAGGGGGCTGTACGAGCAGTACTTC. Translated, it gives CASSQDTARGLYEQYF. V usage is TRBV3-1 and J usage is TRBJ2-7; 8 nucleotides align to TRBD1. The CDR3 totals 16 residues. Germline V gene data show CDR1 as LGHDT and CDR2 as YNNKEL (reference sequence). The junction had 8 bases not matched to a gene; V was cut back by 0 bases and J by 4 bases.

The chain combines TRBV4-2 with TRBJ1-4, with 9 nucleotides matching TRBD1. This CDR3 contains 18 residues. Losses at the gene ends were 2 bases for V and 8 bases for J; bases not matched to a gene: 15. Germline loops: CDR1 LGHNA, CDR2 YNFKEQ. CDR3 amino acids: CASSQTHQLGDRDEKLFF. CDR3 nucleotides: TGTGCCAGCAGCCAAACGCATCAGTTGGGGGACAGGGACGAAAAACTGTTTTTT.

This clonotype has ten or more counts. In nucleotides, the CDR3 is TGTGCCAGCAGCCTTCGGGCTAGTCTCATGTACGAGCAGTACTTC. Amino acids: CASSLRASLMYEQYF. This chain joins TRBV7-2 and TRBJ2-7, with no clear D. V was cut by 5 bases and J by 4 bases, with 18 bases left in between. The length of the CDR3 is 15 residues. Germline V gene sequence: CDR1 SGHTA, CDR2 FQGNSA.

This rearrangement joins TRBV7-3 to TRBJ1-1; 9 positions agree with TRBD1. The CDR3 is made up of 17 amino acids. Germline values: CDR1 SGHTA, CDR2 FQGTGA. The V gene end was trimmed by 5 bases and the J gene end by 1 base; junction bases not matched to a gene: 11. CDR3 amino acids: CASSPVPGQGPNTEAFF. In nucleotides, the CDR3 is TGTGCCAGCAGCCCCGTCCCGGGACAGGGACCGAACACTGAAGCTTTCTTT.

This chain links TRBV6-2 or TRBV6-3 with TRBJ2-1, with TRBD2 matching over 7 bases. The CDR3 is made up of 16 amino acids. V was clipped by 4 bases and J by 4 bases; unmatched bases: 10. CDR1 and CDR2 (germline): MNHEY, SVGEGT. The CDR3 nucleotides are TGTGCCAGCAGTTTTATGGCCGGGGGGAGTTACAATGAGCAGTTCTTC. This encodes CASSFMAGGSYNEQFF.

The chain is built from TRBV20-1 and TRBJ1-2, with TRBD1 identical over 8 bases. After removal of 5 bases from V and 7 bases from J, the junction contained 12 bases not matched to a gene. From germline, CDR1 is DFQATT and CDR2 SNEGSKA (reference sequence). CDR3 length: 14 residues. For the CDR3, the DNA is TGCAGTGCTGTTACGGGACAGGTCACAGGTGGCTACACCTTC. Encoded protein: CSAVTGQVTGGYTF.

This clonotype appeared a few times. V is TRBV7-2 and J is TRBJ2-1; TRBD2 matches at 9 bases. The V and J ends lost 5 bases and 13 bases, in that order; junction bases with no gene match: 9. Per the germline V gene, CDR1 is SGHTA and CDR2 is FQGNSA. The CDR3 runs 13 residues. For the CDR3, the DNA is TGTGCCAGCAGCGTTAGCGGGAGAAAGAGTCAGTTCTTC. Its protein product is CASSVSGRKSQFF.

The table lists this clonotype with a few counts. The gene calls are TRBV20-1 and TRBJ1-4; D remains unclear. The CDR3 sequence is 13 residues long. The V end was cut by 6 bases, the J end by 7 bases, with 15 bases between. Per germline, CDR1 DFQATT and CDR2 SNEGSKA (reference sequence). The CDR3 spells CSAGRLNSEKLFF. The CDR3 DNA is TGCAGTGCCGGTCGGCTAAACAGTGAAAAACTGTTTTTT.

This clonotype was detected a few times. The rearrangement joins TRBV5-5 to TRBJ2-1; D not resolved. This CDR3 comprises 14 residues. Deletions cut 4 bases from V and 1 base from J, with 9 bases between. CDR1 is SGHKS, CDR2 YYEKEE, per germline (reference sequence). The CDR3 coding sequence is TGTGCCAGCAGCGATGGTAGGTCCTACAATGAGCAGTTCTTC. Its translation: CASSDGRSYNEQFF.

This chain connects TRBV5-1 to TRBJ2-1, with 10 bases identical to TRBD2. After removal of 1 base from V and 8 bases from J, the junction contained 12 bases not matched to a gene. Germline CDR1 is SGHRS and CDR2 is YFSETQ. This CDR3 spans 17 amino acids. The CDR3 region is CASSLQSGGASVHEQFF. CDR3 sequence (DNA): TGCGCCAGCAGCTTGCAGAGCGGGGGGGCCAGTGTCCATGAGCAGTTCTTC.

This rearrangement joins TRBV5-1 to TRBJ1-6; 7 bases are shared with TRBD1. The CDR3 totals 14 residues. The trim removed 4 bases at V and 9 bases at J, leaving 7 bases unmatched. Germline V gene lookup returns CDR1 SGHRS and CDR2 YFSETQ. Here the CDR3 reads CASSPDRVFSPLHF. The CDR3 nucleotides are TGCGCCAGCAGCCCCGACAGGGTGTTTTCACCCCTCCACTTT. Based on the CDR3 plus reference TRBV5-1 and TRBJ1-6, the full variable domain is KAGVTQTPRYLIKTRGQQVTLSCSPISGHRSVSWYQQTPGQGLQFLFEYFSETQRNKGNFPGRFSGRQFSNSRSEMNVSTLELGDSALYLCASSPDRVFSPLHFGNGTRLTVT.

CDR3 sequence reads: CASSQDTGLRMGTQYF. The CDR3 region has the DNA TGCGCCAGCAGCCAAGATACCGGACTCCGTATGGGGACCCAGTACTTC. The chain couples TRBV4-3 to TRBJ2-5; D possibly corresponds to TRBD2 (5 bases). CDR1 LGHNA and CDR2 YSLEER come from the germline V gene. The CDR3 is 16 amino acids. V lost 0 bases and J lost 7, with 18 bases in between.

This clonotype turned up a few times. This chain joins TRBV20-1 and TRBJ2-1; 7 bases are a match to TRBD1. The germline gives CDR1 DFQATT, CDR2 SNEGSKA (reference sequence). The CDR3 consists of 14 residues. V lost 1 base to trimming and J lost 4 bases; unmatched junction nucleotides: 4. The CDR3 region is CSARVADRYNEQFF. CDR3 nucleotides: TGCAGTGCTAGAGTGGCGGACAGGTACAATGAGCAGTTCTTC.